This T cell receptor (beta chain) was profiled in a study of metastatic and nonmetastatic thyroid tumors. Study details: Repertoires from malignant and benign thyroid patients were compared across blood and tumor or nodule tissue.

As concerns this clone: What it recognizes is unknown.

Every patient underwent thyroid surgery untreated. Original data processing: It was from CDR3 differences across clinicopathological groups that a distant-metastasis classifier for papillary thyroid cancer was built. TCRdb re-clonotyped the PCR reads through MiXCR. These V and J calls rely on TCRdb rather than the paper's analysis. The data contain about 13,000 clones, 28% of them seen just once; the ten biggest clones take up more than 9%. Study-wide findings and caveats: It was reported that TCR beta diversity was significantly higher in malignant thyroid tumors than benign nodules, in blood and tumor.

The TCR sequence derives from a female donor with papillary thyroid cancer or a benign thyroid nodule (not recorded which). Some clones in this sample may be carry-over from other donors' samples. The sequencing input was tumor tissue.

DNA for the CDR3: TGTGCCAGCAGCTCAGCCGGGGCCGATGCGAGGGAGCAGTTCTTC. Residues: CASSSAGADAREQFF. The rearrangement links TRBV7-2 to TRBJ2-1; either TRBD1 or TRBD2 may fit D (5 bases each). Germline CDR1 reads SGHTA; CDR2 reads FQGNSA. The CDR3 runs 15 residues. The V and J ends lost 4 bases and 10 bases respectively, with 20 bases between them.